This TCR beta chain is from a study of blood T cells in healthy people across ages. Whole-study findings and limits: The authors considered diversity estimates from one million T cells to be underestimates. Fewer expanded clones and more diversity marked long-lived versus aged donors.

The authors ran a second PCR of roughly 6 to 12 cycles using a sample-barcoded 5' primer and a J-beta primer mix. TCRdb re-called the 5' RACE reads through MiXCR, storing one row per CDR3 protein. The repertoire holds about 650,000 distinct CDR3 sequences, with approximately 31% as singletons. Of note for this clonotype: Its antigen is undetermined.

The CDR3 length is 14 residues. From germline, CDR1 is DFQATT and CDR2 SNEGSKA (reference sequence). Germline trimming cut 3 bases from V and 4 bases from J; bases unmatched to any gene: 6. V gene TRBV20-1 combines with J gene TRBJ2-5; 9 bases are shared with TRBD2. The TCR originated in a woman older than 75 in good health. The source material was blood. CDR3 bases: TGCAGTGCTAGGGGACTAGCCGCGGGAGAGACCCAGTACTTC. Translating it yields CSARGLAAGETQYF.